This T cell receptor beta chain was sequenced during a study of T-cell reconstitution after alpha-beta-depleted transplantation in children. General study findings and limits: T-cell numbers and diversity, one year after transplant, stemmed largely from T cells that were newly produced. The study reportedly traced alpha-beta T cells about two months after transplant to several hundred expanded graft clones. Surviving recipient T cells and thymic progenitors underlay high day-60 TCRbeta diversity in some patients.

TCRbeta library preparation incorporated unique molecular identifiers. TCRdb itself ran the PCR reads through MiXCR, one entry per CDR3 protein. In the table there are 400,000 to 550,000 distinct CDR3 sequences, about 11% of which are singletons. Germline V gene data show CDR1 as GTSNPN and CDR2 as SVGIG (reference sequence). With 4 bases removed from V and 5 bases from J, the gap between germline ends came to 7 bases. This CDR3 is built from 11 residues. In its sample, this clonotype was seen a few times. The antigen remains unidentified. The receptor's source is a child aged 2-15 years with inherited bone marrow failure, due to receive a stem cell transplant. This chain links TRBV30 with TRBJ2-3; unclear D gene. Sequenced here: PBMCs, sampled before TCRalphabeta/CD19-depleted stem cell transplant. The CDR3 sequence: CAWIRRDTQYF. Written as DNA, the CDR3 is TGTGCCTGGATCCGTCGAGATACGCAGTATTTT.